This T cell receptor beta chain is drawn from a study of blood T cell repertoires in COVID-19. Looking at the study overall: Both acute and convalescent COVID-19 samples were obtained from the United States, Italy and Spain. T cells, B-cell-depleted T cells, or PBMCs supplied cDNA or gDNA.

Original processing notes: Amplification from reference gene primers served as the basis for estimated nucleated cell counts. TCRdb's copy holds only in-frame clones and misses some; the assay was immunoSEQ multiplex PCR. D and trimming come from the DNA, and the V and J calls and clone size come from that table. The sample gives a few hundred thousand clones, roughly 90% of which show up once; 2.5% to 3% is in the top ten. Germline V CDR1 and CDR2: GTSNPN, SVGIG (reference sequence). V was pared by 2 bases and J by 2 bases, with 8 bases of the junction left unmatched. This CDR3 comprises 17 residues.

The source of this sequence is a woman aged 25-40 years with active or convalescent COVID-19. This rearrangement joins TRBV30 to TRBJ2-3; 12 nucleotides match TRBD2. The sequenced sample was peripheral blood. The CDR3 DNA reads TGTGCCTGGAGTAGGGCGTGGACTAGCGGGATCACAGATACGCAGTATTTT. It encodes CAWSRAWTSGITDTQYF.